This T cell receptor beta chain was obtained from a study of cytomegalovirus exposure and HLA in healthy donors (dated by TCRdb to about 2017). Turning to the overall study: An earlier analysis of about 530 of the donors reported approximately 260 Gb of sequence data and 117 million unique TCR beta sequences obtained from some 170 million T cells. An earlier analysis of 500 to 750 of the donors applied high-throughput TCR beta sequencing to assess whether each TCR beta V gene segment acted as functional or pseudogenic. In a later genetic analysis, genome-wide SNP genotypes for 398 of the 666 donors were used, and that subset was treated as a discovery cohort. Using immunosequencing, the study profiled T cell repertoires from around 670 subjects and related those repertoires to cytomegalovirus serostatus. Besides the first cohort of more than 650 subjects, a separate validation cohort made up of some 110 different subjects was used. Every repertoire in the discovery cohort had been generated on one and the same sequencing platform. Typing coverage varied by locus: roughly 629-640 donors for A, B, C, DRB1 and DQB1; 500 to 550 for DQA1; more than 600 for DPA1; under 490 for DPB1. Among some 410 genotyped donors of the cohort, an average of approximately 220,000 unique TCR beta nucleotide sequences was sequenced per donor, of which about 19% were non-productive. Class I and class II HLA loci were covered by the typing at four-digit resolution. About 310 gigabases of sequencing data and 80 million or so unique TCR sequences were included in an early release covering about 600 HLA-typed donors. Donor age, sex, ethnicity and CMV serostatus were compiled alongside the repertoire data. High-throughput TCR immunosequencing, statistical association of individual TCRs with disease status, and machine learning were combined to predict cytomegalovirus infection status. A later analysis re-examined previously published TCR beta repertoires from roughly 650 donors and added high-resolution HLA genotyping to investigate patterns of TCR occurrence. The aim of the study was to test whether cataloging public T cell receptors could identify signatures of past pathogen exposure. Because of strong linkage in the cohort, 5 or 6 DR-DQ haplotypes were treated as single units for association and clustering. In the later analysis, no new phenotypic data were used to find candidate immune exposures; instead, reliance was placed on TCR beta sequences and their occurrence across donors. Of the approximately 400 genotyped donors, approximately 80% were placed in the genetic ancestry cluster associated with self-reported Caucasian donors. Study-wide conclusions, independent of this receptor: In a later analysis, some 17,000 TCR beta sequences were associated with specific HLA alleles at a false discovery rate of 0.05. The 87-base-pair reads could not distinguish some IMGT-functional V segments, including TRBV6-2 and TRBV6-3, so those segments were excluded. In both the original and validation cohorts, the classifier was reported to diagnose cytomegalovirus status with high specificity and sensitivity. Strong co-occurrence of HLA alleles, especially DR and DQ, made assigning TCR associations to individual alleles difficult. In a later analysis, several top co-occurrence clusters were reported to appear linked to parvovirus B19, influenza, CMV and Epstein-Barr virus. A later analysis found that HLA-associated TCR beta chains were more clonally expanded and had lower generation probabilities than equally common non-associated chains. Across donors, most TCR sequences were observed very rarely, whereas some public TCRs were present in many individuals. In a later genetic analysis, a missense DCLRE1C variant was associated with V-gene and J-gene trimming of TCR beta chains, and the association was replicated in an independent cohort. A further reported finding was that TCR beta sequences accurately predicted the HLA-A and HLA-B alleles for most subjects in the first cohort. A total of 150 to 200 TCR beta chains were listed by the study as associated with cytomegalovirus. According to a later analysis, most CMV-associated TCR beta chains appeared to be HLA-restricted, and the HLA associations seemed to be driven largely by CMV exposure. In a later analysis, TCR association rates were found to vary across HLA loci, with the most associated TCRs seen for DRB1 alleles and the fewest for HLA-C alleles. In an earlier analysis of 587 of the donors, most TCR beta V segments appeared in productive rearrangements about 87% or about 30% of the time, broadly matching IMGT annotations. The cohort was sequenced for TCR beta chains only, and without alpha or paired-chain data the features that could be detected were limited. The only immune exposure information available for the cohort was CMV serostatus. A group of highly shared sequence variants was considered likely to be a technical artifact of the sequencing pipeline. It was suggested by the authors that the approach could potentially be generalized to other disease states and immunological phenotypes. Correlated functional status among segregating V segments might reflect linkage disequilibrium, but an unknown experimental factor could not be ruled out. Compared with the roughly 670-donor mean, donors in an Asian-associated ancestry cluster had fewer N-insertions in productive TCRs, according to a later genetic analysis. HLA typing was unavailable for some donors at each locus, so association tests used only the typed subset. Roughly uniform sequencing depth across donors was assumed in presence/absence analyses, although this assumption may not hold. Because counts were too low, roughly 16 rarely observed V segments, including chromosome 9 orphons, were excluded from the earlier analysis of several hundred of the donors. In vitro tests confirmed that a few of the cytomegalovirus-associated TCR beta chains recognize cytomegalovirus antigens.

In total, 600 or so healthy bone marrow donors made up the cohort. All cohort members were sampled while nominally healthy, although unrecorded immune exposures were likely present. The donor tested CMV seropositive, placing the donor among the 289 seropositive members of the cohort. A peripheral blood sample was provided by each donor, and peripheral blood mononuclear cells were used for TCR beta sequencing. The Qiagen DNeasy Blood Extraction Kit was used to extract genomic DNA from the blood cell samples. Via the germline V gene, CDR1 is SGHAT and CDR2 FQNNGV. The CDR3 holds 13 amino acids from the cysteine to the phenylalanine. Only the CDR3 part of the read is kept: 39 bases, read in frame from the first base. V gives up 3 bases and J gives up 6 bases, and the segment between their germline ends measures 10 bases. Notes on this clone: Its antigen has not been determined. No clone much larger than this one lies a single base away; base qualities are absent.

Libraries were built with the immunoSEQ multiplex PCR assay. For the multiplex PCR, a mixture combining 60 forward primers for TCR Vbeta segments and 13 reverse primers for TCR Jbeta segments was used. A multiplex PCR assay on genomic DNA amplified the CDR3 region of rearranged TCR beta genes. The Illumina HiSeq System was used to sequence the amplified TCR beta libraries as 87-base-pair reads. Processing in the source paper ran as follows. A later analysis tallied approximately 87 million unique TCR beta chains across the 610 or so repertoires, and approximately 11 million of those chains were shared by two or more donors. To remove PCR and sequencing errors, raw reads were error-corrected and collapsed into unique sequences using a nearest-neighbor algorithm that merged closely related sequences. Alignment of CDR3 sequences to IMGT reference sequences was used to assign V, D and J gene segments. For a sequence to be retained, a match of at least six nucleotides was required to both a V gene segment and a J gene segment. A rearrangement was called productive if the CDR3 had no stop codons and remained in frame with V and J, and every other rearrangement was called non-productive. Following IMGT convention, CDR3 was defined as the stretch from the second conserved V-encoded cysteine to the conserved J-encoded phenylalanine. The earlier analysis of roughly 590 of the donors excluded any sequence lacking an unambiguous match to a single V gene segment. An earlier analysis of several hundred of the donors called V segments functional above 56.7% productive rearrangements and segregating when the between-donor standard deviation exceeded 5%. To diagnose cytomegalovirus status from the catalog of TCR beta chain sequences, a statistical classification framework was built. In a later analysis, TCR nucleotide sequences were compared against IMGT/GENE-DB human TR gene sequences so that V and J genes could be assigned. A later analysis assigned CDR3 sequences and most-parsimonious VDJ recombination scenarios with the TCRdist pipeline. In a later analysis, each TCR beta chain was defined by its CDR3 amino acid sequence together with its V-gene family, and reads lacking a unique V-gene family were excluded. As a way to deal with suspected cross-contamination and a sequencing artifact, a later analysis dropped over 550 nucleotide sequences that were highly shared and had low generation probability. In a later analysis, a clonal expansion index for each public chain was calculated from normalized within-repertoire ranks of inferred template counts. A later analysis computed generation probabilities with a VDJ recombination model fitted to out-of-frame rearrangements, and checked the results against IGoR. A later analysis scored TCR-TCR, TCR-HLA and TCR-CMV co-occurrence with hypergeometric tests, applying a repertoire-size bias correction to TCR pairs. In a later analysis, false discovery rates were estimated by permuting HLA or CMV assignments 20 times. In a later analysis, co-occurring TCRs were grouped using DBSCAN, with TCRdist sequence similarity added in when clustering inside HLA-allele-positive subsets. Repertoires with fewer than 30,000 or more than 120,000 public chains were left out of co-occurrence clustering, as were four to six repertoires with anomalous nucleotide sharing. Here the immuneACCESS table is served through TCRdb, limited to in-frame sequences with V and J called. Missing clones are a known gap in these copies; in checked studies unresolved V genes cover under half, and the rest lacks a known reason. The V and J calls and the clone size are those of that table, but D and trimming were determined from the DNA. A total of some 150,000 clones appear in this sample, around three quarters of them only once. 6.7% of the sample is in the top ten clones.

This chain joins TRBV11-2 to TRBJ2-3; the D gene is not confidently resolved. The sequenced sample consisted of PBMCs. The origin of this receptor is a middle-aged woman in good health and CMV-seropositive. The nucleotides are TGTGCCAGCAGCTTTGATTCGCAGGATACGCAGTATTTT. It encodes CASSFDSQDTQYF. With all but the CDR3 taken from the reference TRBV11-2 and TRBJ2-3 genes, the full variable domain is: EAGVAQSPRYKIIEKRQSVAFWCNPISGHATLYWYQQILGQGPKLLIQFQNNGVVDDSQLPKDRFSAERLKGVDSTLKIQPAKLEDSAVYLCASSFDSQDTQYFGPGTRLTVL.